The clone carrying this TCR beta chain was seen more than once but under ten times. Its antigen is undetermined. This CDR3 is missing its conserved last phenylalanine or tryptophan, likely due to a read error. With 10-nucleotide random UMIs included, cDNA was synthesized by 5'RACE. TCRdb re-analysed the 5' RACE reads in MiXCR, keeping a single row per CDR3 protein. This sample has fewer than 85,000 distinct CDR3 sequences, with 4% to 6% found just once. V was pared by 5 bases and J by 1 base, with 8 bases between. CDR3 size: 13 residues. The sample is drawn from a study of neurological immune-mediated disorders. Study-wide points: The level of TCR clonal expansion was highest in patients with HTLV-1-associated myelopathy and lowest in multiple sclerosis, where it fell below the level seen in healthy controls.

This clonotype was obtained from a woman in her twenties or thirties with multiple sclerosis. The chain couples TRBV12-3 or TRBV12-4 to TRBJ1-2; D remains unclear. The source material was PBMCs. CDR3 in amino acids: CASSPAGNYGYTN. DNA of the CDR3: TGTGCCAGCAGTCCAGCGGGTAACTATGGCTACACCAAC.